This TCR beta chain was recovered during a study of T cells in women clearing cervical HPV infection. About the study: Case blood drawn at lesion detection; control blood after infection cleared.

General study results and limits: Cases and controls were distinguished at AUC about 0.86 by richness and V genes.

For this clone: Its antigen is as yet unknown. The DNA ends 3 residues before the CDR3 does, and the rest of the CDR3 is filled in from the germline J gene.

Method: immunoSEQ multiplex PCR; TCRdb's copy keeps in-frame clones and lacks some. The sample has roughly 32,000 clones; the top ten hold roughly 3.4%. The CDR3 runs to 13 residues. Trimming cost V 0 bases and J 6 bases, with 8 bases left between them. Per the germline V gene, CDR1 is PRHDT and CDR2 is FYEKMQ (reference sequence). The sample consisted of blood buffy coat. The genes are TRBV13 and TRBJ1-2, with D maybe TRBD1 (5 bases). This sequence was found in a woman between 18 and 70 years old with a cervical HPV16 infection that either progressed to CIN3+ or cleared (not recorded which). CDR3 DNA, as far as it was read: TGTGCCAGCAGCTTAGGCCAAGGGGATGGC. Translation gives CASSLGQGDG. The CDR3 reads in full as CASSLGQGDGYTF.